This TCR beta chain was sequenced for a study of OX40 agonist ivuxolimab in advanced cancers. Study summary: At around 81% male, the cohort had a mean age of about 60 years, ranging from about 20 to 90. Study results and caveats: Doses of 0.1 to 3.0 mg/kg were accompanied by clonal expansion of CD4+ and CD8+ blood T cells by week 6.

About this clone itself: What it recognizes is unknown.

The study sampled blood at baseline, cycle 4 day 1, and cycle 7 day 1. Measured with immunoSEQ multiplex PCR; TCRdb has only the in-frame clones, and not every one. In the table there are tens of thousands of clones, around 89% of which are singletons. This CDR3 is built from 15 residues. V dropped 1 base and J dropped 0 bases, with 8 bases sitting between them. Germline-derived CDR1 and CDR2 are SGHAT and FQNNGV. The sequence came from an adult with an advanced solid tumor such as melanoma, head and neck, liver or kidney cancer. The sample was CD4+ or CD8+ T cells sorted from blood, taken in a trial of the OX40 agonist ivuxolimab. The J gene is TRBJ2-3, the V gene TRBV11-2; D not certain. In DNA form, the CDR3 reads TGTGCCAGCAGCTTAGCGTCGCGGAGCACAGATACGCAGTATTTT. This codes for CASSLASRSTDTQYF.